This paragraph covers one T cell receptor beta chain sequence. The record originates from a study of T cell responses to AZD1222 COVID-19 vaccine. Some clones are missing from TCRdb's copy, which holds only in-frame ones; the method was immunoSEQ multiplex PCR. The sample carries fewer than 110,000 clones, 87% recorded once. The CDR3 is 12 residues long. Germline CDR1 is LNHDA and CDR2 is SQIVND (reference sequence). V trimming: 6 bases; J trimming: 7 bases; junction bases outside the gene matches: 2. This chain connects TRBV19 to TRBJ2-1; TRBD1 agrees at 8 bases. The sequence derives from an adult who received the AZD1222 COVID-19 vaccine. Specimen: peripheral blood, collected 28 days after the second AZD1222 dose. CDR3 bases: TGTGCCAGTAGCCACAGGGGGAATGAGCAGTTCTTC. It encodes CASSHRGNEQFF. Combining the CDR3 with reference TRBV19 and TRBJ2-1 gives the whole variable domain DGGITQSPKYLFRKEGQNVTLSCEQNLNHDAMYWYRQDPGQGLRLIYYSQIVNDFQKGDIAEGYSVSREKKESFPLTVTSAQKNPTAFYLCASSHRGNEQFFGPGTRLTVL.